These T cell receptor beta chains were read from a single sample in a study of CXCR3-negative and CXCR3-positive naive CD8 T cells. TCRdb reanalyzed the 5' RACE reads and collapses them to one entry per CDR3 protein, without DNA. This specimen shows about 57,000 distinct CDR3 sequences; the ten leading clones hold around 20%. The source material was memory CD8+ T cells from blood. These receptors were collected from a human donor in good health. Some clones in this sample may be carry-over from other donors' samples. Both conserved end residues are part of each CDR3.

v_call	j_call	cdr3_aa
TRBV11-3	TRBJ2-1	CASSLPPGLAGLNEQFF
TRBV12-3/TRBV12-4	TRBJ2-1	CASSELTGVDEQFF
TRBV7-8	TRBJ1-5	CASSPWDDPGQPQHF
TRBV7-9	TRBJ1-1	CASSTQRQGRTEAFF
TRBV18	TRBJ2-6	CASSPLAGESGANVLTF
TRBV29-1	TRBJ2-7	CSVADKLYEQYF
TRBV6-4	TRBJ2-5	CASSDSPKGTQYF
TRBV6-2/TRBV6-3	TRBJ2-5	CASSWVRRLPGETQYF
TRBV7-9	TRBJ2-7	CASSRGQRHEQYF
TRBV6-5	TRBJ2-3	CASRLLGQGHREYF
TRBV2	TRBJ2-7	CASSAVGGSYEQYF
TRBV27	TRBJ1-1	CASRETGSTEAFF
TRBV12-3/TRBV12-4	TRBJ1-6	CASSLRDRAVPPLHF
TRBV27	TRBJ2-7	CASSLAGGGPYEQYF
TRBV30	TRBJ2-7	CAWRKGLAETYEQYF
TRBV29-1	TRBJ1-2	CSVDGRDRGHYGYTF
TRBV29-1	TRBJ1-1	CSVGGGVGLPEAFF
TRBV4-3	TRBJ2-2	CASSRKASETGELFF
TRBV14	TRBJ2-3	CASGQAETIDTQYF
TRBV29-1	TRBJ2-3	CSVFPRDSGLDTQYF
TRBV7-6	TRBJ2-7	CASSLGAYSYEQYF
TRBV21-1	TRBJ2-5	CASSSPSGNQETQYF
TRBV29-1	TRBJ2-3	CSDRTDADTQYF
TRBV29-1	TRBJ1-1	CSGFRDRNTEAFF
TRBV27	TRBJ1-5	CASSTQGDQPQHF
TRBV11-2	TRBJ1-2	CASSFGTGGGYGYTF
TRBV6-4	TRBJ2-3	CASSASAGGLDTQYF
TRBV4-3	TRBJ2-7	CASSQEEGASYEQYF
TRBV6-2/TRBV6-3	TRBJ2-2	CASSPRGETGELFF
TRBV29-1	TRBJ2-1	CSVQLVDRGNNEQFF
TRBV5-4	TRBJ2-3	CASSLLGTDTQYF
TRBV20-1	TRBJ1-1	CSARQGVQVTEALF
TRBV7-2	TRBJ2-7	CASSPEGYEQYF
TRBV9	TRBJ2-3	CASSVESSGGPITTDTQYF
TRBV29-1	TRBJ2-7	CSVEGGQGPPYEQYF
TRBV29-1	TRBJ1-4	CSARPGNNEKLFF
TRBV15	TRBJ2-3	CATSRDRTGDTQYF
TRBV2	TRBJ2-7	CASTRQGDYEQYF
TRBV6-2/TRBV6-3	TRBJ2-1	CASSSTRAGQRGHEQFF
TRBV7-9	TRBJ2-5	CASRGLATQETQYF
TRBV29-1	TRBJ2-7	CSAYNGDSYEQYF
TRBV5-1	TRBJ2-1	CASSWNRGPYNEQFF
TRBV28	TRBJ2-5	CASNTLQETQYF
TRBV4-2	TRBJ2-3	CASSQVPLTSTDTQYF
TRBV6-5	TRBJ2-7	CASSLDPLSYEQYF
TRBV12-3/TRBV12-4	TRBJ2-2	CASSSSGGYTGELFF
TRBV25-1	TRBJ2-7	CASSESNTIYEQYF
TRBV5-1	TRBJ2-3	CASSRRDFLTDTQYF
TRBV6-2/TRBV6-3	TRBJ2-2	CASSVGQSHTGELFF
TRBV30	TRBJ2-6	CAWTQDSGTPGGANVLTF
TRBV20-1	TRBJ2-1	CSLLAGGPHEQFF